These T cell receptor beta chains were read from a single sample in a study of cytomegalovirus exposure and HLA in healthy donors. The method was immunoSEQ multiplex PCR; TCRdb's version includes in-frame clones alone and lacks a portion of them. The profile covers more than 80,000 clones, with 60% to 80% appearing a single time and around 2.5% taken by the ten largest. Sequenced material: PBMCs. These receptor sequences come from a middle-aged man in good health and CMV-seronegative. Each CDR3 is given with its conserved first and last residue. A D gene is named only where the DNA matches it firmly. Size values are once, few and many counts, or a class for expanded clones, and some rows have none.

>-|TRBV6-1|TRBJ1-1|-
CASSALQENTEAFF
TGTGCCAGCAGTGCGCTTCAGGAGAACACTGAAGCTTTCTTT
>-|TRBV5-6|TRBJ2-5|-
CASSYTGREETQYF
TGTGCCAGCAGTTATACCGGGAGAGAAGAGACCCAGTACTTC
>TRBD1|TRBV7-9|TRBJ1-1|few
CASSSAGGIRTEAFF
TGTGCCAGCAGCTCTGCAGGGGGCATAAGAACTGAAGCTTTCTTT
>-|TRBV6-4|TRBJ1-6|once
CASSEGRGNSPLHF
TGTGCCAGCAGTGAAGGACGGGGGAATTCACCCCTCCACTTT
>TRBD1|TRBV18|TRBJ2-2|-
CASSPLSGQGASGELFF
TGTGCCAGCTCACCACTATCGGGACAGGGAGCGTCCGGGGAGCTGTTTTTT
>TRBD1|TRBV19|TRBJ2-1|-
CASSMVGTGTYNEQFF
TGTGCCAGTAGTATGGTAGGGACAGGGACCTACAATGAGCAGTTCTTC
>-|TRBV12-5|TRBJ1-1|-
CASSKGYTEAFF
TGTGCTAGTTCGAAGGGGTACACTGAAGCTTTCTTT
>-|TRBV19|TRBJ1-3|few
CASSIGGSGNTIYF
TGTGCCAGTAGTATAGGAGGCTCTGGAAACACCATATATTTT
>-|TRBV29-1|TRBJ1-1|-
CSVSTLEAFF
TGCAGCGTTTCGACACTTGAAGCTTTCTTT
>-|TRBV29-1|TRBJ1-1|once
CSVSENTEAFF
TGCAGTGTCTCAGAGAACACTGAAGCTTTCTTT
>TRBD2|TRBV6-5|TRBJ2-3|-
CASSYMRGARIDTQYF
TGTGCCAGCAGTTACATGCGGGGGGCCAGAATAGATACGCAGTATTTT
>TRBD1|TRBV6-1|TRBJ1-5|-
CASRRDRDGPQHF
TGTGCCAGCAGGAGGGACAGGGATGGGCCCCAGCATTTT
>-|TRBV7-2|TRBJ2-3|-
CASSFSLGTDTQYF
TGTGCCAGCAGCTTCTCCCTTGGCACAGATACGCAGTATTTT
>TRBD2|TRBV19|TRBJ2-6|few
CATDAGTSSSSGANVLTF
TGTGCCACCGACGCCGGGACTAGCTCGTCTTCTGGGGCCAACGTCCTGACTTTC
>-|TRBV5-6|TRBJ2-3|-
CASSLTGSSADTQYF
TGTGCCAGCAGCCTAACAGGGTCGTCCGCAGATACGCAGTATTTT
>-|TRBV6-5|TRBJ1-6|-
CASSYGNSPLHF
TGTGCCAGCAGTTACGGCAATTCACCCCTCCACTTT
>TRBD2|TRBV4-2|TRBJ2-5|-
CASSRQRDSQETQYF
TGTGCCAGCAGCCGGCAGCGGGACTCGCAAGAGACCCAGTACTTC
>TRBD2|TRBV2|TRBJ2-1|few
CASKGLAGARTNNEQFF
TGTGCCAGCAAAGGACTAGCGGGGGCCCGAACAAACAATGAGCAGTTCTTC
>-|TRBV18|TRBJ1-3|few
CASSPNLEARNTIYF
TGTGCCAGCTCACCAAATTTAGAGGCCAGAAACACCATATATTTT
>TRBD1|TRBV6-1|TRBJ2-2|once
CASSLETGTGELFF
TGTGCCAGCAGTCTCGAGACAGGGACCGGGGAGCTGTTTTTT
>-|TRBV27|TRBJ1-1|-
CASSATRGPTNTEAFF
TGTGCCAGCAGTGCGACCAGGGGTCCTACCAACACTGAAGCTTTCTTT
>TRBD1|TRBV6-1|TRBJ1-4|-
CASGSGTGVEKLFF
TGTGCCAGCGGTAGCGGGACAGGGGTTGAAAAACTGTTTTTT
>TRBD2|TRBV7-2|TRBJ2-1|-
CASKRAGGPFNEQFF
TGTGCCAGCAAGAGGGCGGGGGGGCCCTTCAATGAGCAGTTCTTC
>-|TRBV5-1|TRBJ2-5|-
CASSLVQRETQYF
TGCGCCAGCAGCTTGGTCCAGAGGGAGACCCAGTACTTC
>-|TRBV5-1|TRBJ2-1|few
CASSPNYNEQFF
TGCGCCAGCAGCCCCAACTACAATGAGCAGTTCTTC
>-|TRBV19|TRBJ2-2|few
CASSIGNTGELFF
TGTGCCAGTAGTATCGGGAACACCGGGGAGCTGTTTTTT
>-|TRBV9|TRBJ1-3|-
CASSVAVSSLGNTIYF
TGTGCCAGCAGCGTAGCGGTGTCGAGCCTTGGAAACACCATATATTTT
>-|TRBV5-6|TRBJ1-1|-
CASSLQGGLGTEAFF
TGTGCCAGCAGCTTGCAGGGAGGATTGGGCACTGAAGCTTTCTTT
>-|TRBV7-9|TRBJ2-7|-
CASSNPDIPYEQYF
TGTGCCAGCAGCAATCCGGACATTCCCTACGAGCAGTACTTC
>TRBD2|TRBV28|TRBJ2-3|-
CASIAGGIDTQYF
TGTGCCAGCATAGCGGGGGGGATAGATACGCAGTATTTT
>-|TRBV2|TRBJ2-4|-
CASLGVGAKNIQYF
TGTGCCAGCCTTGGAGTGGGAGCCAAAAACATTCAGTACTTC
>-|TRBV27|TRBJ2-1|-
CASRPWGPVSPNEQFF
TGTGCCAGCAGGCCCTGGGGGCCCGTCAGCCCCAATGAGCAGTTCTTC
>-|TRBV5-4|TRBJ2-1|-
CASSFAGNNEQFF
TGTGCCAGCAGCTTTGCAGGTAACAATGAGCAGTTCTTC
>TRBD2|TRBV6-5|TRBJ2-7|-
CASSVSGGPSYEQYF
TGTGCCAGCAGTGTTTCGGGGGGGCCCTCCTACGAGCAGTACTTC
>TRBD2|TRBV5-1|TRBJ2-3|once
CASSLELAGGLDTQYF
TGCGCCAGCAGCTTGGAGCTAGCGGGGGGGTTAGATACGCAGTATTTT
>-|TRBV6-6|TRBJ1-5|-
CASSYTEPLPNQPQHF
TGTGCCAGCAGTTATACAGAACCTTTACCAAATCAGCCCCAGCATTTT
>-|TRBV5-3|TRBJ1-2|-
CARSRDLVGATYGYTF
TGTGCCAGAAGCCGTGACTTGGTGGGAGCTACCTATGGCTACACCTTC
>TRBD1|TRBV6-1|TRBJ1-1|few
CASGDRANTEAFF
TGTGCCAGCGGGGACAGGGCGAACACTGAAGCTTTCTTT
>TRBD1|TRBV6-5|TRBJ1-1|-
CASSSRGRDSEAFF
TGTGCCAGCAGTTCCAGGGGGCGAGACTCTGAAGCTTTCTTT
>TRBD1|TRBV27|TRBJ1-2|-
CASSSLGTGSYTF
TGTGCCAGCAGCTCCTTGGGGACAGGGAGCTACACCTTC
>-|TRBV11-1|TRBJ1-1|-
CASSLYGGTEAFF
TGTGCCAGCAGCTTATACGGGGGAACTGAAGCTTTCTTT
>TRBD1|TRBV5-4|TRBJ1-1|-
CASSPGQGPTEAFF
TGTGCCAGCAGCCCAGGACAGGGGCCAACTGAAGCTTTCTTT
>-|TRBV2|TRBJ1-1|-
CASSEGLLISEAFF
TGTGCCAGCAGTGAGGGGCTGCTGATCTCTGAAGCTTTCTTT
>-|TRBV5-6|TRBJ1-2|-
CASSLAPGPTYGYTF
TGTGCCAGCAGCCTGGCGCCAGGGCCCACCTATGGCTACACCTTC
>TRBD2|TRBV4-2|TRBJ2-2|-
CASSQEASGTGELFF
TGTGCCAGCAGCCAAGAAGCTAGCGGGACCGGGGAGCTGTTTTTT
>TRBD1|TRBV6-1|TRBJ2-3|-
CASRDRDRFTDTQYF
TGTGCCAGCAGGGACCGGGACAGGTTCACAGATACGCAGTATTTT
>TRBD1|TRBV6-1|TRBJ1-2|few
CASYLFQTGYYGYTF
TGTGCCAGTTATCTATTCCAGACAGGGTACTATGGCTACACCTTC
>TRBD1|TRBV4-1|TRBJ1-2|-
CASSRGQGAKYGYTF
TGCGCCAGCAGCCGGGGACAGGGAGCTAAATATGGCTACACCTTC
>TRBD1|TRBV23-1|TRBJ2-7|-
CASRQQGASYEQYF
TGCGCCAGCAGACAACAGGGGGCATCCTACGAGCAGTACTTC
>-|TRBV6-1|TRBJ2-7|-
CATRGGGRGNYEQYF
TGTGCCACTCGAGGGGGGGGGCGAGGGAACTACGAGCAGTACTTC
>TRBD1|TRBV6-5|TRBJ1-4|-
CASSSGQGLGNEKLFF
TGTGCCAGCAGTTCGGGACAGGGCCTTGGTAATGAAAAACTGTTTTTT
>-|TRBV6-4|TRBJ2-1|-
CASSETPDNEQFF
TGTGCCAGCAGTGAGACTCCCGACAATGAGCAGTTCTTC
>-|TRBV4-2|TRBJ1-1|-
CASGLMAEAFF
TGTGCCAGCGGACTCATGGCTGAAGCTTTCTTT